The entry below gives a single TCR beta chain sequence along with its context. The antigen is unknown. The data stem from a study of cytomegalovirus exposure and HLA in healthy donors. Study in general: Unique TCRs numbering roughly 80 million, obtained from HLA-typed donors, made up an early data release.

The study ran its PCR with 60 Vbeta and 13 Jbeta primers. The method was immunoSEQ multiplex PCR; TCRdb's version includes in-frame clones alone and lacks a portion of them. The data contain about 140,000 clones, around 80% of them singletons. Notes on the study in general: Cytomegalovirus-associated TCR beta chains were listed, numbering under 200.

Material for sequencing was PBMCs. The sequence was obtained from a man aged 40-49 years in good health and CMV-seropositive.

The CDR3 DNA is TGTGCCAGCAGTGTATCGAGGGTAAACATTCAGTACTTC. Its protein is CASSVSRVNIQYF. The chain uses TRBV2 and TRBJ2-4; TRBD2 might be the D (5 bases). V lost 4 bases, J lost 6 bases, and 10 bases lay in between. The CDR3 sequence is 13 residues long. Germline assignment: CDR1 SNHLY and CDR2 FYNNEI.